This TCR beta chain was found in a study of blood T cell repertoires in COVID-19. As for the study in general: Sites in the United States, Italy and Spain provided acute and convalescent COVID-19 samples. Sample material is recorded as cDNA or gDNA derived from T cells, B-cell-depleted T cells, or PBMCs.

Original handling: Nucleated cell counts were estimated from reference gene primer amplification. Clones were read by immunoSEQ multiplex PCR, and TCRdb kept only the in-frame ones, dropping some. V and J calls and clone size are copied from that table; D and trimming were computed from the DNA. The repertoire consists of 380,000 or so clones, with approximately 88% occurring once and the leading ten covering 1% to 1.5%. The CDR3 sequence is 16 residues long. Germline-derived CDR1 and CDR2 are SGHTA and FQGNSA. V was clipped by 5 bases and J by 8 bases, with 21 bases between them. The sample comprised peripheral blood. The source of this sequence is a man in his forties or fifties with acute or convalescent COVID-19. The chain has TRBV7-2 and TRBJ1-4; the D gene is possibly TRBD1 (6 bases). CDR3 in DNA: TGTGCCAGCAGCCTGACTTATCCGGGACACCGAGAAAAACTGTTTTTT. Its translation: CASSLTYPGHREKLFF.